This T cell receptor (beta chain) derives from a study of CD8+ T cells in alopecia areata. Background on the study: The duration of tofacitinib was 6 to 18 months, with 6 months off drug afterward. Treated patients' severity was scored by percentage of affected scalp area.

The CDR3 consists of 16 residues. From germline, CDR1 is MNHEY and CDR2 SVGAGI. The V gene lost 0 bases and the J gene lost 0 bases, with 9 bases spanning the gap. As to this clone: Its antigen is currently unknown.

Study-wide results and limits: With patients, TCR sharing proved less clear than in mice, a difference possibly related to HLA.

In each case, RNA was isolated and then reverse transcribed into cDNA as the sequencing template. Some clones are missing from TCRdb's copy, which holds only in-frame ones; the method was immunoSEQ multiplex PCR. The sample includes around 300,000 clones, roughly 63% of them seen just once. Treatment here: oral pan-JAK inhibitor, 5-10 mg twice daily. This chain joins TRBV6-5 and TRBJ2-1; no clear D gene. The receptor was derived from a human donor with alopecia areata. Sequenced here: CD4+ T cells sorted from blood, sampled around week 54, from a patient treated with tofacitinib. The CDR3 loop is CASSYSAHRSYNEQFF. DNA for the CDR3: TGTGCCAGCAGTTACTCGGCCCACCGCTCCTACAATGAGCAGTTCTTC.